These T cell receptor beta chains were read from a single sample in a study of blood T cell repertoires in COVID-19. TCRdb keeps only in-frame clones here, not all; method: immunoSEQ multiplex PCR. The repertoire holds about 440,000 clones, with 80% to 95% as singletons. The sequencing sample was made of PBMCs or T cells enriched from blood (not recorded which). The receptors come from a man in his late teens or twenties who had recovered from COVID-19. The conserved cysteine and the conserved F or W are not part of the CDR3 here. Size values are once, few and many counts, or a class for expanded clones, and some rows have none.

clone_size	cdr3_length	v_call	cdr3_aa
-	17	TRBV19	ASSICKRAPARRYNEQF
-	15	TRBV6-1	ASSEFGARGAAYEQY
-	10	TRBV19	AGDRGSSEAF
-	10	TRBV29-1	SVYRGGTEAF
-	16	TRBV28	ASSLEGLAGDRHNEQF
-	11	TRBV6-1	ASSEGQRVAQY
-	13	TRBV29-1	SVERQGGWGTEAF
-	13	TRBV3-1/TRBV3-2	ASSPRVAGAYEQY
many	17	TRBV4-1	ASSQAGLRLAERTDTQY
-	12	TRBV5-1	ASSLDRVGTEAF
-	17	TRBV27	ASSLPADREVSYNSPLH
-	15	TRBV5-4	ASSLASGTRADGGYT
-	13	TRBV18	ASSSSRGRNTEAF
-	13	TRBV18	ASSPQGPGGEKLF
-	13	TRBV11-2	ASSSEAGGWETQY
-	13	TRBV5-4	ASSKKDRANNEQF
-	13	TRBV7-3	ASSSASGRTDTQY
-	11	TRBV12-3/TRBV12-4	ASSSSIVTGPY
-	15	TRBV5-1	ASSGGGFGDKAYEQY
-	12	TRBV10-1	ASSGYRGAYEQY
once	11	TRBV28	ASSDWEDTEAF
-	14	TRBV7-3	ASSLSRSSGANVLT
-	11	TRBV2	ASGVAGGVKQF
-	11	TRBV7-9	ASSLRGFSPLH
-	13	TRBV28	ASGGPGTFNQPQH
-	15	TRBV10-3	AISSEGRAGGNQPQH
-	17	TRBV7-3	ASSLKSTGLTLSTDTQY
-	15	TRBV14	ASSQDIKAGVGETQY
-	12	TRBV6-5	ASSYSDSSGELF
-	9	TRBV10-3	AISEYQEAF
-	12	TRBV27	ASSSTGRNTEAF
-	9	TRBV20-1	SARVSYEQY
-	12	TRBV28	AILRDRGRGGYT
-	17	TRBV11-2	ASSFQSFAGVPSTDTQY
-	14	TRBV4-1	ASSPALRGRNSPLH
-	15	TRBV4-2	ASSQDGLAGASYEQY
-	12	TRBV27	ASSQGVLTGELF
-	11	TRBV19	ASARERNEKLF
-	11	TRBV19	ASSIGFDYGYT
-	11	TRBV27	ASSLLVGREAF
-	11	TRBV7-7	ASSAGFQGEQY
-	10	TRBV5-6	ASSLRDQPQH
-	11	TRBV15	ATSRGLSPEAF
-	14	TRBV19	ASSMGGGMASYGYT
-	13	TRBV19	ASTTQMGGRYGYT
-	11	TRBV27	ASSLNSGNTIY
-	13	TRBV10-1	ASSESSGAGNTIY
-	12	TRBV6-5	ASSRGQGVDEQY
-	12	TRBV2	ASSRSGLTYEQY
once	13	TRBV5-1	ASSLEGAGRGEQY
-	14	TRBV3-1/TRBV3-2	ASSQDRGRGWTEAF
-	11	TRBV7-8	ASSLGRHEKLF
-	17	TRBV11-2	ASSPAPAGGLGSYNEQF
-	13	TRBV6-5	ASSYFGLRNTEAF
-	12	TRBV18	ASSSQGANYGYT
-	13	TRBV6-5	ASSFDSSSGNTIY
-	13	TRBV12-5	ASGLPRTGDTEAF